One sample yielded the 21 T cell receptor beta chains listed below, sequenced in a study of regulatory T cells in long-lasting Graves disease. The time point denotes: newly diagnosed GD, antithyroid drugs for less than 3 months. PBMCs provided the RNA from which the TCR library was made. Construction of TCR beta libraries relied on iRepertoire HTBI primers and on Arm-PCR targeting CDR3 regions. TCRdb used MiXCR to reprocess the multiplex PCR reads, holding one entry per CDR3 protein. The sample contains about 540,000 distinct CDR3 sequences, approximately 13% of which appear only once. This sample also belongs to another study, concerning T cells in Graves' hyperthyroidism and ophthalmopathy.

The source was peripheral blood mononuclear cells (PBMCs), collected at new diagnosis, from a patient treated with antithyroid drugs. These receptors originate from a man younger than 40 with Graves disease.

This clonotype has just a few counts. This chain uses TRBV24-1 with TRBJ2-3; 8 positions match TRBD2. The V gene's germline CDR1 is KGHDR and CDR2 SFDVKD. The length of the CDR3 is 15 residues. Trimming took 2 bases from V and 5 from J; bases not matched to a gene: 5. In DNA, the CDR3 is TGTGCCACCAGTGATTCTTGGCTAGCGGGAGATACGCAGTATTTT. It yields the protein CATSDSWLAGDTQYF.

The rearrangement joins TRBV29-1 to TRBJ2-7; 7 bases align to TRBD2. Trimming at V came to 7 bases and at J to 1 base, leaving 10 bases not matched to a gene. This CDR3 region has 14 residues. Germline CDR1 reads SQVTM; CDR2 reads ANQGSEA. The CDR3, as DNA: TGCAGCGGCGTAATCGGGACTACTTCCTACGAGCAGTACTTC. Its protein is CSGVIGTTSYEQYF.

This clonotype was seen many times. This rearrangement joins TRBV7-9 to TRBJ2-7; the D call may be TRBD1 or TRBD2 (5 bases each). Looked up from germline, CDR1 is SEHNR and CDR2 is FQNEAQ (reference sequence). Trimming removed 3 bases from V and 1 base from J, with 10 bases in between. The CDR3 consists of 14 residues. In DNA, the CDR3 is TGTGCCAGCAGCTTGGGGGACGGTTCCTACGAGCAGTACTTC. This sequence encodes CASSLGDGSYEQYF.

This clonotype was recorded many times. The chain carries TRBV9 and TRBJ2-7, with TRBD1 matching 11 bases. The J segment lost 2 bases and the V segment lost 3 bases, leaving 4 bases of the junction unmatched. The CDR3 extends over 15 amino acids. The V gene's germline CDR1 is SGDLS and CDR2 YYNGEE. Here the CDR3 reads CASSGGTGGTYEQYF. As DNA, the CDR3 is TGTGCCAGCAGCGGCGGGACAGGGGGAACCTACGAGCAGTACTTC.

V and J are TRBV6-1 and TRBJ2-3; 9 bases map to TRBD1. This CDR3 contains 14 residues. The V gene's germline CDR1 is MNHNS and CDR2 SASEGT. The V segment lost 9 bases and the J segment 8 bases; nucleotides outside the gene matches: 12. The CDR3 region has the DNA TGTGCCAGTGGGCGGGACAGGGACGAAGTTACGCAGTATTTT. Its translation: CASGRDRDEVTQYF.

This clonotype was found a few times. This chain joins TRBV5-1 and TRBJ2-2, with D tentatively TRBD2 (5 bases). CDR1 is SGHRS and CDR2 is YFSETQ in the germline V gene. Between the trimmed V and J ends, which lost 1 base and 7 bases, there was a span of 14 bases. This CDR3 is 15 amino acids long. The CDR3 DNA is TGCGCCAGCAGCTTGTATGGTCCTGAGGGCGGGGAGCTGTTTTTT. Amino acid sequence: CASSLYGPEGGELFF. The full variable domain, with the rest looked up from reference TRBV5-1 and TRBJ2-2, is KAGVTQTPRYLIKTRGQQVTLSCSPISGHRSVSWYQQTPGQGLQFLFEYFSETQRNKGNFPGRFSGRQFSNSRSEMNVSTLELGDSALYLCASSLYGPEGGELFFGEGSRLTVL.

J is TRBJ2-1 and V is TRBV20-1; 8 nucleotides match TRBD2. Looked up from germline, CDR1 is DFQATT and CDR2 is SNEGSKA (reference sequence). The junction had 6 bases not matched to a gene; V was cut back by 5 bases and J by 3 bases. The CDR3 loop spans 14 amino acids. CDR3 DNA: TGCAGTGCTTGGGGACTAGTTCACTACAATGAGCAGTTCTTC. Translation: CSAWGLVHYNEQFF.

This rearrangement joins TRBV9 to TRBJ2-3; the D call may be TRBD1 or TRBD2 (5 bases each). V was pared by 2 bases and J by 4 bases, with 14 bases between. This CDR3 spans 15 amino acids. Germline loops: CDR1 SGDLS, CDR2 YYNGEE. CDR3 nucleotides: TGTGCCAGCAGCGTCAGCGGTCAGGGACCAGATACGCAGTATTTT. Its translation: CASSVSGQGPDTQYF.

This clonotype was picked up many times. The V call is TRBV29-1, the J call TRBJ2-4; 7 bases line up with TRBD2. V shed 1 base and J 6 bases; nucleotides not matched to a gene: 9. From germline, CDR1 is SQVTM and CDR2 ANQGSEA. The length of the CDR3 is 15 residues. The CDR3 nucleotides are TGCAGCGTTGAAGGCGAATGGAGGGAGGGAAACATTCAGTACTTC. Translated, it gives CSVEGEWREGNIQYF.

There are many counts of this clonotype. The CDR3 DNA is TGCGCCAGCAGCGTACAGGGGGAAGGAGCAGATACGCAGTATTTT. It encodes CASSVQGEGADTQYF. The chain uses TRBV5-1 and TRBJ2-3, with 8 bases aligning to TRBD1. Germline V CDR1 and CDR2: SGHRS, YFSETQ. This CDR3 has 15 amino acids. The trim removed 4 bases at V and 4 bases at J, leaving 8 bases unmatched.

This clonotype was seen repeatedly, ten times or more. V usage is TRBV28 and J usage is TRBJ2-1, with 8 bases lining up with TRBD2. V was clipped by 3 bases and J by 5 bases; unmatched bases: 9. This CDR3 is 16 amino acids long. The germline gives CDR1 MDHEN, CDR2 SYDVKM. The DNA for the CDR3 is TGTGCCAGCAGTTTGGGGTCAGCGGGAGTCGACAATGAGCAGTTCTTC. This gives the protein CASSLGSAGVDNEQFF.

This chain connects TRBV5-1 to TRBJ2-1; 9 bases map to TRBD2. The CDR3 totals 18 residues. The V and J ends lost 3 bases and 7 bases, in that order; junction bases with no gene match: 17. Germline CDR1 reads SGHRS; CDR2 reads YFSETQ. The CDR3 sequence: CASSSNLAGLGFGNEQFF. The DNA of the CDR3 is TGCGCCAGCAGCTCCAACCTAGCGGGATTAGGGTTCGGGAATGAGCAGTTCTTC.

The table lists this clonotype with many counts. The genes are TRBV3-1 and TRBJ2-3; D is tentatively TRBD1 or TRBD2 (5 bases each). Germline assignment: CDR1 LGHDT and CDR2 YNNKEL (reference sequence). The V end lost 3 bases, the J end lost 4 bases, and 8 bases lay between the germline ends. The CDR3 runs 13 residues. The DNA of the CDR3 is TGTGCCAGCAGCCAGCAGGGAGCAGATACGCAGTATTTT. This gives the protein CASSQQGADTQYF.

At least ten counts were recorded for this clonotype. The rearrangement links TRBV6-2 or TRBV6-3 to TRBJ2-2, with a weak D call TRBD2 (6 bases). CDR1 MNHEY and CDR2 SVGEGT come from the germline V gene. This CDR3 has 16 amino acids. Trimming took 2 bases from V and 3 from J, leaving 13 bases between them. In DNA form, the CDR3 reads TGTGCCAGCAGTTACCTTTGGGGGGACGACACCGGGGAGCTGTTTTTT. Residues: CASSYLWGDDTGELFF.

This clonotype was detected ten times or more. The J gene is TRBJ2-7, the V gene TRBV7-9; 10 positions agree with TRBD2. V shed 6 bases, J shed 3 bases, and the junction held 5 bases outside the gene matches. The germline V gene has CDR1 SEHNR and CDR2 FQNEAQ (reference sequence). CDR3 length: 14 amino acids. The CDR3 protein is CASSSSGGSYEQYF. The DNA of the CDR3 is TGTGCCAGCAGTTCTAGCGGGGGCAGCTACGAGCAGTACTTC.

V gene TRBV7-3 combines with J gene TRBJ2-1, with D possibly matching TRBD2 (6 bases). The CDR3 runs to 19 residues. Germline loops: CDR1 SGHTA, CDR2 FQGTGA. The ends were cut back, 1 base at V and 5 bases at J, with 24 bases in the middle. As DNA, the CDR3 is TGTGCCAGCAGCTTAATCGGGACTCCTCGTTCGTCCGGTCACAATGAGCAGTTCTTC. It is translated as CASSLIGTPRSSGHNEQFF.

The chain carries TRBV4-1 and TRBJ2-7; a weak D match, TRBD1 (5 bases). The CDR3 length is 18 residues. V lost 1 base and J lost 7, with 26 bases in between. Germline V CDR1 and CDR2: MGHRA, YSYEKL. The CDR3 loop reads CASSQGSTLGLKGREQYF. Here the CDR3 DNA reads TGCGCCAGCAGCCAAGGATCAACCCTGGGGCTTAAAGGAAGGGAGCAGTACTTC.

This chain links TRBV11-3 with TRBJ2-1; TRBD2 matches 14 bases. This CDR3 contains 20 residues. The trim removed 1 base at V and 5 bases at J, leaving 13 bases unmatched. Per germline, CDR1 SGHNT and CDR2 YENEEA. For the CDR3, the DNA is TGTGCCAGCAGCTTAGGACCGGGACTAGCGGGAGCAAAGGGGAACAATGAGCAGTTCTTC. Encoded protein: CASSLGPGLAGAKGNNEQFF.

Ten or more counts support this clonotype. The chain joins TRBV12-3 or TRBV12-4 to TRBJ2-3; a possible D gene is TRBD2 (6 bases). V was clipped by 6 bases and J by 2 bases, with 15 bases between them. The CDR3 is made up of 15 amino acids. CDR3 residues: CASSPGTLFTDTQYF. DNA for the CDR3: TGTGCCAGCAGCCCCGGGACTCTATTCACAGATACGCAGTATTTT.

This clonotype showed up many times. This chain uses TRBV12-3 or TRBV12-4 with TRBJ2-7; tentatively, D is TRBD2 (6 bases). The length of the CDR3 is 14 residues. V was shortened by 1 base and J by 7 bases, with 14 bases between the two germline ends. The CDR3 here is CASSLVGGRREQYF. Written as DNA, the CDR3 is TGTGCCAGCAGTTTAGTGGGGGGAAGGAGGGAGCAGTACTTC.

The chain employs TRBV10-3 and TRBJ2-3, with 9 bases fitting TRBD2. Per the germline V gene, CDR1 is ENHRY and CDR2 is SYGVKD. V trimming: 7 bases; J trimming: 5 bases; junction bases outside the gene matches: 4. This CDR3 spans 13 amino acids. CDR3 protein: CAITLAGRDTQYF. DNA of the CDR3: TGTGCCATCACGCTAGCGGGAAGAGATACGCAGTATTTT.